The 10 T cell receptor beta chains below all came from one sample that was sequenced in a study of shared clonotypes between healthy human individuals. TCRdb's copy holds only in-frame clones and misses some; the assay was immunoSEQ multiplex PCR. The table records 1.4 million or so clones, about 98.5% of them present only once. Sequenced material: naive CD4+ T cells sorted from blood. Subset defined: CD45RA+ positively selected. The receptors were sampled from a man aged 25 to 45 in good health.

The chain joins TRBV28 to TRBJ2-7; D perhaps matches TRBD1 (5 bases). V dropped 7 bases and J dropped 4 bases, with 20 bases sitting between them. Per the germline V gene, CDR1 is MDHEN and CDR2 is SYDVKM. CDR3 length: 15 amino acids. The DNA for the CDR3 is TGTGCCAGCACCCTCTCCGGGCTAAGGGGATACGAGCAGTACTTC. This sequence encodes CASTLSGLRGYEQYF. The full variable domain, with the rest looked up from reference TRBV28 and TRBJ2-7, is DVKVTQSSRYLVKRTGEKVFLECVQDMDHENMFWYRQDPGLGLRLIYFSYDVKMKEKGDIPEGYSVSREKKERFSLILESASTNQTSMYLCASTLSGLRGYEQYFGPGTRLTVT.

This chain joins TRBV9 and TRBJ2-2; 9 bases are a match to TRBD1. With V trimmed by 3 bases and J by 6 bases, 15 bases remained unmatched. CDR1 is SGDLS and CDR2 is YYNGEE in the germline V gene. The CDR3 contains 18 residues. CDR3 sequence (DNA): TGTGCCAGCAGCGGCGGAATCCGGGGGACAGGGAGCCCCGGGGAGCTGTTTTTT. The encoded protein is CASSGGIRGTGSPGELFF.

V usage is TRBV5-1 and J usage is TRBJ2-2, with 7 bases fitting TRBD1. Germline loops: CDR1 SGHRS, CDR2 YFSETQ. The trim removed 4 bases at V and 6 bases at J, leaving 9 bases unmatched. The CDR3 spans 15 residues. The CDR3 here is CASSEDRVGAGELFF. The CDR3 DNA is TGCGCCAGCAGCGAAGACAGGGTAGGGGCCGGGGAGCTGTTTTTT.

This clone is a singleton in its sample. V and J are TRBV5-5 and TRBJ2-3, with a tentative D call TRBD2 (6 bases). The CDR3 runs to 13 residues. Trimming stripped 7 bases from V and 6 bases from J, with 15 bases between. Germline-derived CDR1 and CDR2 are SGHKS and YYEKEE (reference sequence). In nucleotides, the CDR3 is TGTGCCAGCTCCGGTTCAGGGAGGGATACGCAGTATTTT. The encoded protein is CASSGSGRDTQYF.

V usage is TRBV18 and J usage is TRBJ2-7; 11 bases map to TRBD1. Germline CDR1 is KGHSH and CDR2 is LQKENI. The length of the CDR3 is 14 residues. Trimming cost V 5 bases and J 6 bases; bases outside gene matches: 6. The CDR3 DNA reads TGTGCCAGCTCAAAGACGGGACAGGGGGTCGAGCAGTACTTC. Amino acid sequence: CASSKTGQGVEQYF.

The sample holds one count of this clone. This rearrangement joins TRBV7-2 to TRBJ2-1; the D is unclear. Trimming left V 0 bases short and J 0 bases short, with 6 bases between. Germline CDR1 is SGHTA and CDR2 is FQGNSA. The CDR3 covers 15 residues. CDR3 amino acids: CASSLARGSYNEQFF. The CDR3 DNA follows: TGTGCCAGCAGCTTAGCCAGAGGCTCCTACAATGAGCAGTTCTTC.

V is TRBV18 and J is TRBJ2-1; possibly TRBD1 for D (5 bases). V lost 3 bases and J lost 2, with 17 bases in between. Germline CDR1 KGHSH, CDR2 LQKENI. The CDR3 spans 17 residues. As DNA, the CDR3 is TGTGCCAGCTCACCCCAACTGGGCAGGGTAACCTACAATGAGCAGTTCTTC. This gives the protein CASSPQLGRVTYNEQFF.

The chain combines TRBV5-4 with TRBJ2-7; a weak D match, TRBD2 (6 bases). CDR3 length equals 14 residues. The V end was cut by 5 bases, the J end by 2 bases, with 14 bases between. Germline V gene lookup returns CDR1 SGHNT and CDR2 YYREEE (reference sequence). The CDR3 DNA sequence: TGTGCCAGCAGAGGCGGGACTCCCCCCTACGAGCAGTACTTC. Protein sequence: CASRGGTPPYEQYF.

Notes on this clone: The sample holds other DNA sequences that translate to the same CDR3. The gene calls are TRBV5-1 and TRBJ2-5; D unresolved. Germline V lookup: CDR1 SGHRS, CDR2 YFSETQ. V gave up 5 bases and J gave up 5 bases, with 7 bases separating them. CDR3 length: 11 amino acids. CDR3: CASREEETQYF. In DNA form, the CDR3 reads TGCGCCAGCAGAGAGGAGGAGACCCAGTACTTC. The whole variable domain, filled in from reference TRBV5-1 and TRBJ2-5, reads KAGVTQTPRYLIKTRGQQVTLSCSPISGHRSVSWYQQTPGQGLQFLFEYFSETQRNKGNFPGRFSGRQFSNSRSEMNVSTLELGDSALYLCASREEETQYFGPGTRLLVL.

The chain combines TRBV30 with TRBJ2-7, with 8 bases identical to TRBD1. The V segment lost 2 bases and the J segment 7 bases; nucleotides outside the gene matches: 19. The germline V gene has CDR1 GTSNPN and CDR2 SVGIG (reference sequence). The CDR3 is made up of 17 amino acids. In nucleotides, the CDR3 is TGTGCCTGGAGTCTTACCCTGCATTGGCAGGGGGCGCGGGAGCAGTACTTC. It yields the protein CAWSLTLHWQGAREQYF.